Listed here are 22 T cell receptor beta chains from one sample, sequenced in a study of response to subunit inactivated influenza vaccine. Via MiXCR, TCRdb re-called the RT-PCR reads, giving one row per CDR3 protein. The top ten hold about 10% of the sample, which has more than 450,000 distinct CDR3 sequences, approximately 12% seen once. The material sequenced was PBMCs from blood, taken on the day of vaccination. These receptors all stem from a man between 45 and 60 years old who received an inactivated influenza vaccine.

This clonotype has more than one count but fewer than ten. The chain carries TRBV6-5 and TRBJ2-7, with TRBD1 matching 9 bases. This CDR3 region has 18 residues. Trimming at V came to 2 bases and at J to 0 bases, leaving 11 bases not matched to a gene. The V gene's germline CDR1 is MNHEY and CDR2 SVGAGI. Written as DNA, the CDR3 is TGTGCCAGCAGTTACCCGAGGGGACAGGGCTACTCCTCCTACGAGCAGTACTTC. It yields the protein CASSYPRGQGYSSYEQYF.

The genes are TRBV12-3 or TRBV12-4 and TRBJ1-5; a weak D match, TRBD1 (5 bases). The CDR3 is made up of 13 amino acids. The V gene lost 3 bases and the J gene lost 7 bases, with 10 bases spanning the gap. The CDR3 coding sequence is TGTGCCAGCAGTTTGGACACCTTGCAGCCCCAGCATTTT. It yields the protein CASSLDTLQPQHF.

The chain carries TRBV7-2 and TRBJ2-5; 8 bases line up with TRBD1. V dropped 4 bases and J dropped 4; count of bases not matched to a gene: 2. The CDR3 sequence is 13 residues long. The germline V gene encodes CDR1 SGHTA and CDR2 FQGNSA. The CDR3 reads CASSYGTGETQYF. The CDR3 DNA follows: TGTGCCAGCAGCTACGGGACAGGAGAGACCCAGTACTTC.

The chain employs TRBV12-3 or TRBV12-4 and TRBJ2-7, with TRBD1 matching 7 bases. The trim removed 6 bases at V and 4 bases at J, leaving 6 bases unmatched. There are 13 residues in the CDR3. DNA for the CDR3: TGTGCCAGCAGCCCTACAGGGGAGTACGAGCAGTACTTC. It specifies CASSPTGEYEQYF.

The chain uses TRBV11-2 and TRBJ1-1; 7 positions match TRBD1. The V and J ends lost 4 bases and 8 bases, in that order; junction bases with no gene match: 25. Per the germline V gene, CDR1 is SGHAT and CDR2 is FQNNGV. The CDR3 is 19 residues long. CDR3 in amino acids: CASSSLTGMGVSWNVEAFF. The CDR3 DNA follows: TGTGCCAGCAGCTCCTTGACAGGGATGGGGGTAAGCTGGAATGTGGAAGCTTTCTTT.

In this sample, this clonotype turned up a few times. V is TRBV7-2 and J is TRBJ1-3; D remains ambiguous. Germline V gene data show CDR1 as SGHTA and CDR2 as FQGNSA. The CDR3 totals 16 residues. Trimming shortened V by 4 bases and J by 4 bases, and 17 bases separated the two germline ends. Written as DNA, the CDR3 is TGTGCCAGCAGCTCGTCGCCACGGGCTAAGGGAAACACCATATATTTT. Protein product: CASSSSPRAKGNTIYF.

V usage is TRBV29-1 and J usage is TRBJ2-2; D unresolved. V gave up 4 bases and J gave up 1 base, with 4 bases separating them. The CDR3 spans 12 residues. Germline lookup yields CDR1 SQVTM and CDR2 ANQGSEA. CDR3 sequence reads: CSVGLNTGELFF. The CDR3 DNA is TGCAGCGTTGGACTGAACACCGGGGAGCTGTTTTTT.

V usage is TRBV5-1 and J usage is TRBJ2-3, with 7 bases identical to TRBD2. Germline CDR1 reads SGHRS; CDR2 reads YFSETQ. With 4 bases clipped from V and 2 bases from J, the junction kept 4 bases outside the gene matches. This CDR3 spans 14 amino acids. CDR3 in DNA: TGCGCCAGCAGCCTAGCGGATATCACAGATACGCAGTATTTT. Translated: CASSLADITDTQYF.

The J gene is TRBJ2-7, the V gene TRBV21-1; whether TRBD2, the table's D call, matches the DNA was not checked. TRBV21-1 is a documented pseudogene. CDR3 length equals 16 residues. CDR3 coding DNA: TGTGCCAGCAGCAAAGAAGGGACTTTCCCCTCCTACGAGCAGTACTTC. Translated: CASSKEGTFPSYEQYF.

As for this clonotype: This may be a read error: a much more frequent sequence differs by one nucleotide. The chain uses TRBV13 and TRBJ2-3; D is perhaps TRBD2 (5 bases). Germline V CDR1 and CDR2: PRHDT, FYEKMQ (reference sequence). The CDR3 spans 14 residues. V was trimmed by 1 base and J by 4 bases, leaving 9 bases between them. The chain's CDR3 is CASSLVRDPDTQYF. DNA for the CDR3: TGTGCCAGCAGCTTAGTTCGGGATCCAGATACGCAGTATTTT.

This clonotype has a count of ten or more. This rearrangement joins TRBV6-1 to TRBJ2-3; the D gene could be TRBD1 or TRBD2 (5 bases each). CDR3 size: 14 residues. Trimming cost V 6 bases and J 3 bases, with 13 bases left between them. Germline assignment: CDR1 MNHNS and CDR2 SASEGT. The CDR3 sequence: CASRIWDATDTQYF. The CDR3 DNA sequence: TGTGCCAGCAGGATATGGGACGCTACAGATACGCAGTATTTT.

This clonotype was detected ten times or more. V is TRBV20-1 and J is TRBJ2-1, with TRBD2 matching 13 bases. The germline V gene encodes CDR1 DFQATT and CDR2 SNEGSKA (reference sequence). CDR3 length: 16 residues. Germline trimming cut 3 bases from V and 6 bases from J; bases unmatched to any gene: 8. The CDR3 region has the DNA TGCAGTGCTAGCTTACTGGGACTAGCGGGGTTCAATGAGCAGTTCTTC. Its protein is CSASLLGLAGFNEQFF.

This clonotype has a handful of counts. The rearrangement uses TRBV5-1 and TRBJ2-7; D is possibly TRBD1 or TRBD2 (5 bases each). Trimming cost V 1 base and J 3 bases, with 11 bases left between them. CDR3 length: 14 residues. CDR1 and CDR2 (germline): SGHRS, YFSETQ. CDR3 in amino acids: CASSLSGGDYEQYF. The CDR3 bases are TGCGCCAGCAGCTTGAGTGGGGGAGACTACGAGCAGTACTTC.

Written as DNA, the CDR3 is TGTGCCAGCAGCCCCGGGACTAGAGATCTCCAGTTCTTC. The encoded protein is CASSPGTRDLQFF. V is TRBV9 and J is TRBJ2-1, with 8 bases fitting TRBD2. Germline V CDR1 and CDR2: SGDLS, YYNGEE. This CDR3 is built from 13 residues. The junction had 10 bases not matched to a gene; V was cut back by 4 bases and J by 13 bases.

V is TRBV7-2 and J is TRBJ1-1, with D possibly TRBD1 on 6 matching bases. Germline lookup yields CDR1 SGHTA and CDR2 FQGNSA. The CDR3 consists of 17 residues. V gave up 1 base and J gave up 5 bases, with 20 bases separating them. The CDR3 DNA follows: TGTGCCAGCAGCTTAGGGGTGGGTAGACCCCAGGGGACTGAAGCTTTCTTT. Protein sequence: CASSLGVGRPQGTEAFF.

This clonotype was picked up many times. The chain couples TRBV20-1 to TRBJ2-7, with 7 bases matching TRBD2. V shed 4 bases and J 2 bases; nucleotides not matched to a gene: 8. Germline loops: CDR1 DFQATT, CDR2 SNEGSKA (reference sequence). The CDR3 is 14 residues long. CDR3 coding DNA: TGCAGTGCTACCCTTGGGGAGGGAGCCTACGAGCAGTACTTC. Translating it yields CSATLGEGAYEQYF.

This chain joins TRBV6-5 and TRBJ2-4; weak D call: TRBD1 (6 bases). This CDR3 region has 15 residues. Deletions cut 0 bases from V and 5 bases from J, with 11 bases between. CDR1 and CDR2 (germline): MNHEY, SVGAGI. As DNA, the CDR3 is TGTGCCAGCAGTTACTCGAAGGACAGAGAAAACATTCAGTACTTC. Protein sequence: CASSYSKDRENIQYF.

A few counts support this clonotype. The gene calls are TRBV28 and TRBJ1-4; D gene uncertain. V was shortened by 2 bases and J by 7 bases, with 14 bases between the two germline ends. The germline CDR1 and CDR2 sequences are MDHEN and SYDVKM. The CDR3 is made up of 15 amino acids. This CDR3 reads CASSLLKGGREKLFF. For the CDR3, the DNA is TGTGCCAGCAGTTTACTCAAGGGTGGGCGTGAAAAACTGTTTTTT.

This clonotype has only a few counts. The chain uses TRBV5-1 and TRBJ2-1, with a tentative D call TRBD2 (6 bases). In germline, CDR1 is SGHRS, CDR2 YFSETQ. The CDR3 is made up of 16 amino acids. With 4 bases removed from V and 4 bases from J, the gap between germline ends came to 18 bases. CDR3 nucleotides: TGCGCCAGCAGCAGGATGGCGCGGGACCGATACAATGAGCAGTTCTTC. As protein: CASSRMARDRYNEQFF.

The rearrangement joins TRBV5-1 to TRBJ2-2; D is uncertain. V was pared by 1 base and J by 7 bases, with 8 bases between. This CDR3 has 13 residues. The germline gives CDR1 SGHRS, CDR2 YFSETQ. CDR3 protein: CASSLTSDGELFF. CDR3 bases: TGCGCCAGCAGCTTGACCTCCGACGGGGAGCTGTTTTTT.

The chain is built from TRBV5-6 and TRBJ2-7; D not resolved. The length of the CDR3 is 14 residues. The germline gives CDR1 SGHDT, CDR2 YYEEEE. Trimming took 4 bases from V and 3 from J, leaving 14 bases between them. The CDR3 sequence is CASSPGRICYEQYF. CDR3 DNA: TGTGCCAGCAGCCCCGGACGGATCTGCTACGAGCAGTACTTC.

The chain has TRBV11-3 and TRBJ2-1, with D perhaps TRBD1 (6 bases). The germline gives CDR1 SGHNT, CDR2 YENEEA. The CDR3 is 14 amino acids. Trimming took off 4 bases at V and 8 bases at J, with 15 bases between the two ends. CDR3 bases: TGTGCCAGCAGCTCCGCAGGGGTTAGGGATGAGCAGTTCTTC. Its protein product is CASSSAGVRDEQFF.